Sequencing of this TCR beta chain was carried out in a study of T cell responses to AZD1222 COVID-19 vaccine. The CDR3 sequence is 15 residues long. Trimming stripped 0 bases from V and 0 bases from J, with 8 bases between. CDR1 is SGHRS, CDR2 YFSETQ, per germline. Sequenced by immunoSEQ multiplex PCR; TCRdb stores in-frame clones only, minus some. Among some 150,000 clones listed, approximately 91% were seen once. Study-wide results and limits: Clonal diversity may have been underestimated in mostly white British donors. The reported proportion of spike-specific TCRs targeting unmutated variant regions was nearly half.

About this clone itself: The antigen is undetermined.

The material was peripheral blood, obtained on day 0 of AZD1222 vaccination. The TCR comes from an adult in good health. The chain joins TRBV5-1 to TRBJ2-3; no definite D call. The chain's CDR3 is CASSLVVGSTDTQYF. As DNA, the CDR3 is TGCGCCAGCAGCTTGGTAGTCGGCAGCACAGATACGCAGTATTTT.